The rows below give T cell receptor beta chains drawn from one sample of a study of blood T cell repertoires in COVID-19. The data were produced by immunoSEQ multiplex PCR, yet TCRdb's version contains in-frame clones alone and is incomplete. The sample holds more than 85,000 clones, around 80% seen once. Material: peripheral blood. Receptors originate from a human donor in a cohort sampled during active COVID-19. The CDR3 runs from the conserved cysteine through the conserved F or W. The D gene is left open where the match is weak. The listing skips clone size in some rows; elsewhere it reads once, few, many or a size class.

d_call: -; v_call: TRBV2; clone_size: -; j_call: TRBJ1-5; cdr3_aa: CASSERAPFRTAGGQPQHF; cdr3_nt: TGTGCCAGCAGTGAAAGGGCCCCATTTAGGACGGCCGGGGGTCAGCCCCAGCATTTT
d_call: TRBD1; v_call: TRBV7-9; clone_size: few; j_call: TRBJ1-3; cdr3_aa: CASSLGGTAGNTIYF; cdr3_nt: TGTGCCAGCAGCTTAGGAGGGACAGCAGGAAACACCATATATTTT
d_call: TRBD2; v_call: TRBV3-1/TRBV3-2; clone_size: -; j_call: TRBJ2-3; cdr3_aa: CASSQRTSGPDTQYF; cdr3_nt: TGTGCCAGCAGCCAAAGGACTAGCGGCCCAGATACGCAGTATTTT
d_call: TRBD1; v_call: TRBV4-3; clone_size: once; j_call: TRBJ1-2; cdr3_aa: CASSPEREAGGHYGYTF; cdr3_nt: TGCGCCAGCAGCCCCGAAAGGGAAGCAGGGGGCCACTATGGCTACACCTTC
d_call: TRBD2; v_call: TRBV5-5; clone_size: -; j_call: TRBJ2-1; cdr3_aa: CASSLRPSGDNEQFF; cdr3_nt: TGTGCCAGCAGCTTGAGGCCTAGCGGGGACAATGAGCAGTTCTTC
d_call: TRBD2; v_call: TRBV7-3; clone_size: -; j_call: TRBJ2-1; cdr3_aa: CASSSSGTSGGRDEQFF; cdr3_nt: TGTGCCAGCAGCTCCTCCGGGACTAGCGGGGGTAGAGATGAGCAGTTCTTC
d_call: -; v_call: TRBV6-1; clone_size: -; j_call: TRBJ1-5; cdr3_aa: CASSENTGNQPQHF; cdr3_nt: TGTGCCAGCAGTGAAAATACAGGGAATCAGCCCCAGCATTTT
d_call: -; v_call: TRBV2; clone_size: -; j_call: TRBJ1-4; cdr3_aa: CASIAGLYEKLFF; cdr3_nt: TGTGCCAGCATAGCGGGGTTATATGAAAAACTGTTTTTT
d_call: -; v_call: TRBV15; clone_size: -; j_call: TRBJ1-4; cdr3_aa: CATSRDLPAGREDEKLFF; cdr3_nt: TGTGCCACCAGCAGAGATCTTCCCGCAGGAAGGGAGGATGAAAAACTGTTTTTT
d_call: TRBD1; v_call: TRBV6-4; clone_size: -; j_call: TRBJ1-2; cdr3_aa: CASSDSDRASGYTF; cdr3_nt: TGTGCCAGCAGTGATTCGGACAGGGCCAGCGGCTACACCTTC
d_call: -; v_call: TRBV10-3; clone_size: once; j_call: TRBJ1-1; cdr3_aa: CAITYMAGTEAFF; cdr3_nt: TGTGCCATCACTTACATGGCGGGCACTGAAGCTTTCTTT
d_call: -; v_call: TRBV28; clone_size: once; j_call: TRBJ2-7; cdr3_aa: CASSLAILDGGYEQYF; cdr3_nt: TGTGCCAGCAGTTTAGCTATTTTGGACGGGGGATACGAGCAGTACTTC
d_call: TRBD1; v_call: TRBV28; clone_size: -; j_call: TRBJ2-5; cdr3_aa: CASSFRRPRTGWETQYF; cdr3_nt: TGTGCCAGCAGTTTCCGACGTCCGCGGACAGGGTGGGAGACCCAGTACTTC
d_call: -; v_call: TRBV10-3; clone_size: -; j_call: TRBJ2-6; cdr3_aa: CAISDDNSGANVLTF; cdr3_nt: TGTGCCATCAGTGACGACAACTCTGGGGCCAACGTCCTGACTTTC
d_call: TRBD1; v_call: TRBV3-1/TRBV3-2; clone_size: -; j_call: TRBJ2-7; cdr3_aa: CASSTTGTGTGYEQYF; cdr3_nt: TGTGCCAGCAGCACCACCGGGACAGGAACCGGGTACGAGCAGTACTTC
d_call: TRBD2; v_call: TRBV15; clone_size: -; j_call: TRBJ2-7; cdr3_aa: CATSMGGSSYEQYF; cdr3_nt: TGTGCCACCAGCATGGGGGGGTCCTCCTACGAGCAGTACTTC
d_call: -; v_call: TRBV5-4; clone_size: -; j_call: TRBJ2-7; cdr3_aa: CASSLGGASYEQYF; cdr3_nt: TGTGCCAGCAGCTTGGGCGGGGCCTCCTACGAGCAGTACTTC
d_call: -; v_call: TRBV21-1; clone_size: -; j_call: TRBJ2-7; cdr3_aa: CASSSQDIMGPNEQYF; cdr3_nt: TGTGCCAGCAGCAGCCAGGACATTATGGGGCCTAACGAGCAGTACTTC
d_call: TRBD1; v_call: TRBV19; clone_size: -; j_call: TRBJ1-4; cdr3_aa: CASRTRTGANEKLFF; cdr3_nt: TGTGCCAGTAGAACCCGGACAGGGGCAAATGAAAAACTGTTTTTT
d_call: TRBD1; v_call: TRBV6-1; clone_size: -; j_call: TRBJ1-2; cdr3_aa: CASRTKGQVDYGYTF; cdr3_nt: TGTGCCAGCAGGACTAAGGGACAGGTGGATTATGGCTACACCTTC
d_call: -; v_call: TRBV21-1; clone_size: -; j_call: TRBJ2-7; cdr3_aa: CARRDRALLSSYEQYF; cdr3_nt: TGTGCCAGGAGGGACAGGGCCCTGTTGAGCTCCTACGAGCAGTACTTC
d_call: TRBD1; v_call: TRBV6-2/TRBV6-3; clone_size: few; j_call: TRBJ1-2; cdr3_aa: CASSRTGALYGYTF; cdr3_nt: TGTGCCAGCAGTCGGACAGGGGCTCTCTATGGCTACACCTTC